The sample holds one count of the clone carrying this TCR beta chain. There are 14 residues in the CDR3. Per the germline V gene, CDR1 is LGHDT and CDR2 is YNNKEL (reference sequence). Between the trimmed V and J ends, which lost 9 bases and 3 bases, there was a span of 18 bases. The data derive from a study of blood T cells in healthy people across ages. A second PCR of 7 to 11 cycles used a sample-barcoded 5' primer and a J-beta primer mix. TCRdb itself ran the 5' RACE reads through MiXCR, one entry per CDR3 protein. The sample lists 780,000 or so distinct CDR3 sequences, approximately 55% occurring once.

This receptor was obtained from a man older than 75 in good health. The source material was blood. The chain combines TRBV3-1 with TRBJ2-7; TRBD1 is a possible D gene (5 bases). The CDR3 region has the DNA TGTGCCAGTCGCAGCACCCGGCAGGGCTACGAGCAGTACTTC. It yields the protein CASRSTRQGYEQYF.